These 32 T cell receptor beta chains were all obtained from the same sample, sequenced in a study of blood T cell repertoires in COVID-19. Assay: immunoSEQ multiplex PCR; the TCRdb copy retains only in-frame clones and omits some. The sample gives 85,000 to 95,000 clones, 70% to 90% of which show up once; approximately 0.45% is in the top ten. Material for sequencing was peripheral blood. The receptors here all came from a man between 60 and 75 years old with acute or convalescent COVID-19.

This chain connects TRBV11-2 to TRBJ2-7; maybe TRBD2 (6 bases). V dropped 5 bases and J dropped 2 bases, with 16 bases sitting between them. Germline V CDR1 and CDR2: SGHAT, FQNNGV. CDR3 length equals 15 residues. CDR3 DNA sequence: TGTGCCAGCAGCCAAAGCGGGTCGGACACCTACGAGCAGTACTTC. Translating it yields CASSQSGSDTYEQYF.

Here the CDR3 DNA reads TGTGCCAGCAGCTTAGGGGGCCAGTCACCCCTCCACTTT. This gives the protein CASSLGGQSPLHF. This chain uses TRBV11-3 with TRBJ1-6, with D perhaps TRBD1 (5 bases). The CDR3 consists of 13 residues. The germline CDR1 and CDR2 sequences are SGHNT and YENEEA. Trimming left V 1 base short and J 10 bases short, with 8 bases between.

This chain links TRBV5-6 with TRBJ1-6; D is possibly TRBD1 (6 bases). The V and J ends lost 1 base and 8 bases respectively, with 10 bases between them. The CDR3 is 14 amino acids. Germline CDR1 and CDR2: SGHDT and YYEEEE. CDR3 in DNA: TGTGCCAGCAGCTTGACAGCAGGGGATTCACCCCTCCACTTT. Translation: CASSLTAGDSPLHF.

The sample holds a few counts of this clone. The J gene is TRBJ1-1, the V gene TRBV7-9; weak D call: TRBD1 (5 bases). CDR3 length equals 13 residues. V was trimmed by 8 bases and J by 5 bases, leaving 15 bases between them. The germline gives CDR1 SEHNR, CDR2 FQNEAQ (reference sequence). The CDR3 DNA is TGTGCCAGCTCCCGGGGGTTAACGACTGAAGCTTTCTTT. As protein: CASSRGLTTEAFF.

V usage is TRBV5-1 and J usage is TRBJ1-3, with D hard to call. CDR3 length equals 15 residues. CDR1 and CDR2 (germline): SGHRS, YFSETQ. V dropped 4 bases and J dropped 0 bases, with 11 bases sitting between them. The CDR3 bases are TGCGCCAGCAGCCCTGATGGGAGCTCTGGAAACACCATATATTTT. Protein product: CASSPDGSSGNTIYF.

The gene calls are TRBV5-5 and TRBJ2-7, with 11 bases fitting TRBD1. V lost 5 bases and J lost 3; bases outside the gene matches: 4. Germline CDR1 reads SGHKS; CDR2 reads YYEKEE (reference sequence). This CDR3 is built from 14 residues. DNA of the CDR3: TGTGCCAGCAGAATGGGACAGGGGGTCTACGAGCAGTACTTC. The encoded protein is CASRMGQGVYEQYF.

This clone is a singleton in its sample. The rearrangement uses TRBV6-1 and TRBJ1-5, with unresolved D. Germline loops: CDR1 MNHNS, CDR2 SASEGT. The CDR3 is 16 residues long. V was shortened by 1 base and J by 1 base, with 11 bases between the two germline ends. CDR3 region: CASSEGRVRSNQPQHF. CDR3 coding DNA: TGTGCCAGCAGTGAAGGGAGGGTCCGCAGCAATCAGCCCCAGCATTTT.

In its sample, this clone was seen once. J is TRBJ1-1 and V is TRBV10-3, with unresolved D. The CDR3 has 13 residues. Germline V CDR1 and CDR2: ENHRY, SYGVKD. Trimming took off 6 bases at V and 0 bases at J, with 8 bases between the two ends. The CDR3 sequence is CAISQNMNTEAFF. In DNA, the CDR3 is TGTGCCATCAGCCAGAACATGAACACTGAAGCTTTCTTT.

The rearrangement uses TRBV11-2 and TRBJ2-7, with 8 nucleotides matching TRBD2. Germline lookup yields CDR1 SGHAT and CDR2 FQNNGV. With V trimmed by 5 bases and J by 5 bases, 14 bases remained unmatched. The CDR3 spans 16 residues. Here the CDR3 reads CASSPIRPGGANEQYF. DNA of the CDR3: TGTGCCAGCAGCCCTATTAGACCCGGGGGGGCCAACGAGCAGTACTTC.

The V and J genes are TRBV5-1 and TRBJ2-7; 15 bases agree with TRBD2. V was pared by 4 bases and J by 6 bases, with 5 bases of the junction left unmatched. CDR1 is SGHRS and CDR2 is YFSETQ in the germline V gene. The CDR3 has 15 residues. This CDR3 reads CASSTGLAGGGEQYF. CDR3 bases: TGCGCCAGCAGCACGGGACTAGCGGGAGGCGGCGAGCAGTACTTC.

The V and J genes are TRBV6-5 and TRBJ2-3, with 14 bases identical to TRBD2. This CDR3 contains 16 residues. The J segment lost 5 bases and the V segment lost 4 bases, leaving 5 bases of the junction unmatched. The germline gives CDR1 MNHEY, CDR2 SVGAGI. The CDR3 here is CASSSGLAGGGDTQYF. In DNA, the CDR3 is TGTGCCAGCAGTTCAGGACTAGCGGGAGGAGGAGATACGCAGTATTTT.

The V gene is TRBV29-1, the J gene TRBJ2-5; a possible D gene is TRBD2 (6 bases). In germline, CDR1 is SQVTM, CDR2 ANQGSEA. The germline V and J ends were trimmed by 7 bases and 5 bases, with 11 bases remaining between them. The CDR3 contains 11 residues. The CDR3, as DNA: TGCAGCGCTGGGGGGTGGGAGACCCAGTACTTC. The encoded protein is CSAGGWETQYF.

This clone came up a few times. V usage is TRBV10-1 and J usage is TRBJ2-1, with D unresolved. This CDR3 region has 16 residues. The germline gives CDR1 WNHNN, CDR2 SYGVQD (reference sequence). The V end was cut by 6 bases, the J end by 1 base, with 16 bases between. The CDR3 loop is CASSRRLPYSYNEQFF. DNA for the CDR3: TGCGCCAGCAGCCGGAGACTGCCTTATTCCTACAATGAGCAGTTCTTC.

V gene TRBV6-5 combines with J gene TRBJ2-7; 7 nucleotides line up with TRBD2. The V gene end was trimmed by 5 bases and the J gene end by 5 bases; junction bases not matched to a gene: 6. The V gene's germline CDR1 is MNHEY and CDR2 SVGAGI. This CDR3 region has 13 residues. CDR3: CASSSGNLDEQYF. In DNA form, the CDR3 reads TGTGCCAGCAGTAGCGGGAACTTGGACGAGCAGTACTTC.

The chain carries TRBV20-1 and TRBJ2-2, with 11 bases matching TRBD2. The V and J ends lost 3 bases and 4 bases, in that order; junction bases with no gene match: 10. Germline V lookup: CDR1 DFQATT, CDR2 SNEGSKA (reference sequence). The CDR3 spans 17 residues. This CDR3 reads CSASRLAGGLGTGELFF. The CDR3, as DNA: TGCAGTGCTAGTCGCCTAGCGGGGGGCCTGGGCACCGGGGAGCTGTTTTTT.

This chain connects TRBV3-1 (or the pseudogene TRBV3-2) to TRBJ1-5; D gene uncertain. The V end lost 0 bases, the J end lost 13 bases, and 19 bases lay between the germline ends. Germline assignment: CDR1 LGHDT and CDR2 YNNKEL (reference sequence). The CDR3 runs to 15 residues. CDR3: CASSQDPLIGRQQHF. The CDR3 DNA is TGTGCCAGCAGCCAAGATCCCCTTATAGGGAGGCAGCAGCATTTT.

The chain has TRBV18 and TRBJ1-1, with 9 nucleotides matching TRBD1. The germline CDR1 and CDR2 sequences are KGHSH and LQKENI. This CDR3 has 14 amino acids. The V gene end was trimmed by 3 bases and the J gene end by 7 bases; junction bases not matched to a gene: 6. The CDR3, as DNA: TGTGCCAGCTCACCGGGACAGGGATCGAGTGAAGCTTTCTTT. Translation: CASSPGQGSSEAFF. Looking up the rest from reference TRBV18 and TRBJ1-1 gives the full variable domain: NAGVMQNPRHLVRRRGQEARLRCSPMKGHSHVYWYRQLPEEGLKFMVYLQKENIIDESGMPKERFSAEFPKEGPSILRIQQVVRGDSAAYFCASSPGQGSSEAFFGQGTRLTVV.

This chain joins TRBV19 and TRBJ2-5; 12 bases align to TRBD1. Germline V gene sequence: CDR1 LNHDA, CDR2 SQIVND (reference sequence). This CDR3 is built from 15 residues. Trimming removed 6 bases from V and 5 bases from J; junction bases left unmatched: 7. CDR3 residues: CASSLGQGALETQYF. The CDR3 nucleotides read TGTGCCAGTAGCTTGGGACAGGGGGCTTTGGAGACCCAGTACTTC. The whole variable domain, filled in from reference TRBV19 and TRBJ2-5, reads DGGITQSPKYLFRKEGQNVTLSCEQNLNHDAMYWYRQDPGQGLRLIYYSQIVNDFQKGDIAEGYSVSREKKESFPLTVTSAQKNPTAFYLCASSLGQGALETQYFGPGTRLLVL.

CDR3 DNA sequence: TGTGCCTGGAGTAGAGCGGGGGGTATTGGAAACACCATATATTTT. It specifies CAWSRAGGIGNTIYF. The chain combines TRBV30 with TRBJ1-3; D possibly corresponds to TRBD1 (5 bases). This CDR3 has 15 amino acids. V was cut by 2 bases and J by 3 bases, with 14 bases left in between. Germline V gives CDR1 GTSNPN, CDR2 SVGIG (reference sequence). Supplemented by reference TRBV30 and TRBJ1-3, the full variable domain reads SQTIHQWPATLVQPVGSPLSLECTVEGTSNPNLYWYRQAAGRGLQLLFYSVGIGQISSEVPQNLSASRPQDRQFILSSKKLLLSDSGFYLCAWSRAGGIGNTIYFGEGSWLTVV.

The rearrangement joins TRBV6-5 to TRBJ2-7; 10 bases are a match to TRBD2. The V segment lost 6 bases and the J segment 3 bases; nucleotides outside the gene matches: 8. The germline gives CDR1 MNHEY, CDR2 SVGAGI. CDR3 size: 15 residues. CDR3 in DNA: TGTGCCAGCAGCGTCAAGCGGGAGGGCCGCTACGAGCAGTACTTC. It specifies CASSVKREGRYEQYF.

V is TRBV27 and J is TRBJ2-3; the D is unclear. The germline V gene encodes CDR1 MNHEY and CDR2 SMNVEV (reference sequence). V lost 4 bases and J 2 bases, leaving 7 bases between the germline ends. The CDR3 is 13 amino acids. The CDR3 region is CASSSMSTDTQYF. The CDR3 DNA reads as TGTGCCAGCAGTTCTATGTCCACAGATACGCAGTATTTT.

The chain joins TRBV12-3 or TRBV12-4 to TRBJ1-5; no firm D call. V was clipped by 3 bases and J by 1 base, with 4 bases between them. The length of the CDR3 is 13 residues. CDR3 sequence (DNA): TGTGCCAGCAGTTTCTACAGCAATCAGCCCCAGCATTTT. As protein: CASSFYSNQPQHF.

The chain couples TRBV27 to TRBJ2-7, with 9 bases aligning to TRBD2. With 0 bases clipped from V and 4 bases from J, the junction kept 7 bases outside the gene matches. This CDR3 is 16 amino acids long. From germline, CDR1 is MNHEY and CDR2 SMNVEV (reference sequence). The CDR3 DNA is TGTGCCAGCAGTTTATCTGGCGGGGGGGCCGGATACGAGCAGTACTTC. Translation gives CASSLSGGGAGYEQYF.

This clone was detected only once. The J gene is TRBJ1-6, the V gene TRBV28, with a possible D match to TRBD1 (5 bases). The germline CDR1 and CDR2 sequences are MDHEN and SYDVKM. The V and J ends lost 8 bases and 2 bases respectively, with 7 bases between them. The CDR3 is 13 amino acids. DNA of the CDR3: TGTGCCAGCGCGGGACCCTATAATTCACCCCTCCACTTT. As protein: CASAGPYNSPLHF.

V usage is TRBV2 and J usage is TRBJ1-1; 9 bases line up with TRBD1. Germline CDR1 reads SNHLY; CDR2 reads FYNNEI. Trimming at V came to 7 bases and at J to 0 bases, leaving 3 bases not matched to a gene. The CDR3 sequence is 14 residues long. The CDR3 region is CASNRDRVNTEAFF. As DNA, the CDR3 is TGTGCCAGCAATCGGGACAGGGTGAACACTGAAGCTTTCTTT.

The chain links TRBV3-1 (or the pseudogene TRBV3-2) to TRBJ2-2, with 8 bases identical to TRBD2. The junction had 10 bases not matched to a gene; V was cut back by 4 bases and J by 0 bases. The CDR3 has 18 residues. The germline V gene has CDR1 LGHDT and CDR2 YNNKEL (reference sequence). CDR3 coding DNA: TGTGCCAGCAGCCTCCCGGCGGGGGGCCTCTCGAACACCGGGGAGCTGTTTTTT. Residues: CASSLPAGGLSNTGELFF.

The rearrangement joins TRBV19 to TRBJ2-3; D possibly corresponds to TRBD2 (6 bases). The CDR3 is 14 amino acids. Trimming shortened V by 1 base and J by 6 bases, and 11 bases separated the two germline ends. Germline assignment: CDR1 LNHDA and CDR2 SQIVND (reference sequence). The CDR3 is CASSIGLAMDTQYF. CDR3 DNA sequence: TGTGCCAGTAGTATAGGGCTAGCGATGGATACGCAGTATTTT.

In DNA form, the CDR3 reads TGTGCCAGCAGTCAGACTAGCGGGGGGGCCTACGAGCAGTACTTC. Protein: CASSQTSGGAYEQYF. V usage is TRBV3-1 (or the pseudogene TRBV3-2) and J usage is TRBJ2-7; 14 bases map to TRBD2. The CDR3 runs to 15 residues. V lost 6 bases, J lost 2 bases, and 3 bases stayed unmatched. CDR1 is LGHDT, CDR2 YNNKEL, per germline (reference sequence).

V is TRBV27 and J is TRBJ2-3, with TRBD2 identical over 11 bases. Germline loops: CDR1 MNHEY, CDR2 SMNVEV (reference sequence). The trim removed 0 bases at V and 2 bases at J, leaving 16 bases unmatched. This CDR3 comprises 21 residues. CDR3 sequence (DNA): TGTGCCAGCAGTTTATCTATTTCTGAATTCTCGACTAGCGGGGACACAGATACGCAGTATTTT. It encodes CASSLSISEFSTSGDTDTQYF.

J is TRBJ1-6 and V is TRBV5-4; D uncertain. The germline V and J ends were trimmed by 2 bases and 5 bases, with 5 bases remaining between them. From germline, CDR1 is SGHNT and CDR2 YYREEE (reference sequence). CDR3 length: 13 amino acids. The CDR3: CASSLLDNSPLHF. The DNA for the CDR3 is TGTGCCAGCAGCTTATTAGATAATTCACCCCTCCACTTT.

The J gene is TRBJ1-2, the V gene TRBV12-3 or TRBV12-4, with a weak D call TRBD1 (6 bases). This CDR3 has 13 amino acids. The germline V and J ends were trimmed by 6 bases and 8 bases, with 16 bases remaining between them. CDR3 DNA: TGTGCCAGCAGCCTACGACAGGTGGGGGGCTACACCTTC. Protein: CASSLRQVGGYTF.

This sequence joins TRBV5-1 and TRBJ1-4; maybe TRBD1 (6 bases). From germline, CDR1 is SGHRS and CDR2 YFSETQ. V was cut by 4 bases and J by 4 bases, with 14 bases left in between. The CDR3 spans 15 residues. The chain's CDR3 is CASSPLTGRNEKLFF. CDR3 DNA sequence: TGCGCCAGCAGCCCCCTGACAGGCCGTAATGAAAAACTGTTTTTT. The entire variable domain, with the rest obtained from reference TRBV5-1 and TRBJ1-4, is as follows: KAGVTQTPRYLIKTRGQQVTLSCSPISGHRSVSWYQQTPGQGLQFLFEYFSETQRNKGNFPGRFSGRQFSNSRSEMNVSTLELGDSALYLCASSPLTGRNEKLFFGSGTQLSVL.